These 15 T cell receptor beta chains share one sample of origin, sequenced in a study of cytomegalovirus exposure and HLA in healthy donors. PCR employed 60 Vbeta and 13 Jbeta primers. Using immunoSEQ multiplex PCR, the repertoire was profiled, and TCRdb retains in-frame clones only, with some absent. There are over 110,000 clones in the sample; about four fifths occur only once, and 2% to 2.5% lies in the top ten. Material for sequencing was PBMCs. These receptors all come from a woman aged 18-29 years in good health and CMV-seropositive.

The chain carries TRBV11-2 and TRBJ1-2; D possibly corresponds to TRBD1 (5 bases). Trimming took off 2 bases at V and 4 bases at J, with 14 bases between the two ends. Germline-derived CDR1 and CDR2 are SGHAT and FQNNGV. This CDR3 region has 15 residues. The CDR3 spells CASSLFLGGSYGYTF. For the CDR3, the DNA is TGTGCCAGCAGCTTATTCTTGGGGGGTTCCTATGGCTACACCTTC.

The rearrangement joins TRBV11-2 to TRBJ2-5; 7 positions agree with TRBD2. This CDR3 contains 16 residues. Germline CDR1 reads SGHAT; CDR2 reads FQNNGV. V lost 4 bases to trimming and J lost 1 base; unmatched junction nucleotides: 9. CDR3 loop: CASSYAGTTPQETQYF. Written as DNA, the CDR3 is TGTGCCAGCAGCTACGCCGGGACTACACCCCAAGAGACCCAGTACTTC.

This clone came up a few times. The V and J genes are TRBV7-2 and TRBJ2-3, with D unclear. The germline V and J ends were trimmed by 5 bases and 1 base, with 4 bases remaining between them. The V gene's germline CDR1 is SGHTA and CDR2 FQGNSA. This CDR3 is 12 amino acids long. The CDR3 DNA reads TGTGCCAGCAGCCCAGGCACAGATACGCAGTATTTT. Amino acids: CASSPGTDTQYF.

The chain carries TRBV6-5 and TRBJ1-5; possibly TRBD1 for D (5 bases). Germline CDR1 is MNHEY and CDR2 is SVGAGI. This CDR3 spans 13 amino acids. V gave up 5 bases and J gave up 5 bases, with 10 bases separating them. CDR3 loop: CASSRQRYQPQHF. CDR3 nucleotides: TGTGCCAGCAGTAGACAGCGTTATCAGCCCCAGCATTTT.

V is TRBV4-3 and J is TRBJ2-3; D uncertain. This CDR3 has 16 residues. Germline-derived CDR1 and CDR2 are LGHNA and YSLEER. Trimming cost V 0 bases and J 8 bases, with 18 bases left between them. The CDR3 is CASSQELPMALGTQYF. CDR3 in DNA: TGCGCCAGCAGCCAAGAACTACCTATGGCCCTCGGTACGCAGTATTTT.

The chain joins TRBV11-2 to TRBJ1-2, with TRBD1 matching over 8 bases. With 5 bases clipped from V and 4 bases from J, the junction kept 6 bases outside the gene matches. This CDR3 is 14 amino acids long. The germline gives CDR1 SGHAT, CDR2 FQNNGV. The CDR3 here is CASSRGQVLYGYTF. In DNA, the CDR3 is TGTGCCAGCAGCCGGGGACAGGTCCTCTATGGCTACACCTTC. Together with reference TRBV11-2 and TRBJ1-2, the CDR3 gives the full variable domain: EAGVAQSPRYKIIEKRQSVAFWCNPISGHATLYWYQQILGQGPKLLIQFQNNGVVDDSQLPKDRFSAERLKGVDSTLKIQPAKLEDSAVYLCASSRGQVLYGYTFGSGTRLTVV.

DNA of the CDR3: TGTGCCAGCAGATGGGGCAGGGGGAACACTGAAGCTTTCTTT. Its translation: CASRWGRGNTEAFF. The genes are TRBV6-1 and TRBJ1-1, with TRBD1 as a possible D gene (6 bases). Trimming removed 6 bases at V and 1 base at J, with 12 bases between. The CDR3 runs 14 residues. Per the germline V gene, CDR1 is MNHNS and CDR2 is SASEGT.

This chain links TRBV11-2 with TRBJ1-2; TRBD1 is a possible D gene (6 bases). Between the trimmed V and J ends, which lost 2 bases and 3 bases, there was a span of 16 bases. Germline loops: CDR1 SGHAT, CDR2 FQNNGV. The CDR3 totals 16 residues. The CDR3 protein is CASSLSPGQSDYGYTF. The CDR3 nucleotides read TGTGCCAGCAGCTTATCTCCTGGACAGTCTGACTATGGCTACACCTTC.

This clone was recorded only once. The chain has TRBV10-2 and TRBJ1-2; D unresolved. V lost 7 bases, J lost 4 bases, and 19 bases lay in between. Germline assignment: CDR1 WSHSY and CDR2 SAAADI. The CDR3 sequence is 15 residues long. CDR3 DNA sequence: TGCGCCAGCATGACCACTCTGGGAGTGAGCTATGGCTACACCTTC. This translates into CASMTTLGVSYGYTF.

This clone appeared once. The CDR3 region is CASSLGGGGNQPQHF. In nucleotides, the CDR3 is TGTGCCAGCAGCTTAGGAGGGGGAGGCAATCAGCCCCAGCATTTT. The chain has TRBV7-2 and TRBJ1-5, with D maybe TRBD1 (6 bases). The V end lost 1 base, the J end lost 2 bases, and 9 bases lay between the germline ends. Germline V gene sequence: CDR1 SGHTA, CDR2 FQGNSA. The CDR3 is 15 residues long.

This clone has only one observation. This rearrangement joins TRBV18 to TRBJ1-2; TRBD1 agrees at 7 bases. Germline CDR1 is KGHSH and CDR2 is LQKENI. The CDR3 length is 14 residues. V shed 3 bases, J shed 6 bases, and the junction held 7 bases outside the gene matches. CDR3 DNA sequence: TGTGCCAGCTCACCCAAGGACAGGCCGCATGGCTACACCTTC. Its translation is CASSPKDRPHGYTF.

This chain uses TRBV2 with TRBJ2-3; D might be TRBD1 (6 bases). There are 15 residues in the CDR3. CDR1 and CDR2 (germline): SNHLY, FYNNEI. With 7 bases removed from V and 5 bases from J, the gap between germline ends came to 19 bases. The CDR3: CASNVGGGRVDTQYF. The DNA for the CDR3 is TGTGCCAGCAACGTAGGTGGGGGCCGAGTAGATACGCAGTATTTT.

The chain is built from TRBV9 and TRBJ1-1, with D perhaps matching TRBD1 (6 bases). Trimming removed 4 bases at V and 4 bases at J, with 14 bases between. This CDR3 spans 14 amino acids. Germline CDR1 is SGDLS and CDR2 is YYNGEE. Written as DNA, the CDR3 is TGTGCCAGCAGCCATGGTTTAGGGGGCACTGAAGCTTTCTTT. Encoded protein: CASSHGLGGTEAFF.

For the CDR3, the DNA is TGTGCCAGCAGCAAAGACAGGGGGAGCTCCTATAATTCACCCCTCCACTTT. Protein: CASSKDRGSSYNSPLHF. The rearrangement uses TRBV9 and TRBJ1-6; 9 bases are shared with TRBD1. The CDR3 covers 17 residues. The ends lost 4 bases at V and 0 bases at J; junction bases unmatched: 5. Germline V lookup: CDR1 SGDLS, CDR2 YYNGEE.

The rearrangement joins TRBV13 to TRBJ2-7; 8 bases are a match to TRBD2. Germline V gives CDR1 PRHDT, CDR2 FYEKMQ (reference sequence). Trimming took 2 bases from V and 2 from J; bases not matched to a gene: 5. CDR3 size: 15 residues. The CDR3 sequence is CASSLSGGVTYEQYF. In DNA form, the CDR3 reads TGTGCCAGCAGCTTAAGCGGGGGCGTAACCTACGAGCAGTACTTC. Full variable domain (rest looked up from reference TRBV13 and TRBJ2-7): AAGVIQSPRHLIKEKRETATLKCYPIPRHDTVYWYQQGPGQDPQFLISFYEKMQSDKGSIPDRFSAQQFSDYHSELNMSSLELGDSALYFCASSLSGGVTYEQYFGPGTRLTVT.